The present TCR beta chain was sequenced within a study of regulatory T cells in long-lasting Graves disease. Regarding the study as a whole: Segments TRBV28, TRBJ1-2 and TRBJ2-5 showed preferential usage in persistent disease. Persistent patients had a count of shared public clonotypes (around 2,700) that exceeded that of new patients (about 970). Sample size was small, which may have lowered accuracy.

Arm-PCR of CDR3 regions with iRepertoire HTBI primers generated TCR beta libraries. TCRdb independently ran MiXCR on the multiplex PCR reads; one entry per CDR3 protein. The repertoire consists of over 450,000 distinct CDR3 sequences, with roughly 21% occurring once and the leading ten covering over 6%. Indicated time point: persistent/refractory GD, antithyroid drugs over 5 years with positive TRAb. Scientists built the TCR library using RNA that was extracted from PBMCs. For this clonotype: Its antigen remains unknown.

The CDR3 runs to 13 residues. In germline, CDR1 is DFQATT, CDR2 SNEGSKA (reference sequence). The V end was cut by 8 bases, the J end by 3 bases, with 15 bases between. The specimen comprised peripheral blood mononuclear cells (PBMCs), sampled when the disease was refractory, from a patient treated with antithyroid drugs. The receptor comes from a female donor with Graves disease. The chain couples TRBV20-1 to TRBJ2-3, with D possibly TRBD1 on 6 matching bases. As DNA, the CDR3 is TGCAGTTACCATCAGGGGTCGACAGATACGCAGTATTTT. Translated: CSYHQGSTDTQYF.